This T cell receptor beta chain was sequenced in a study of cytomegalovirus exposure and HLA in healthy donors. This clone appeared a single time. Both 60 Vbeta primers and 13 Jbeta primers went into the PCR. Clones were read by immunoSEQ multiplex PCR, and TCRdb kept only the in-frame ones, dropping some. The repertoire holds about 82,000 clones, 70% to 85% seen once, with around 18% in the top ten. Losses at the gene ends were 2 bases for V and 8 bases for J; bases not matched to a gene: 6. This CDR3 has 14 amino acids. The germline V gene encodes CDR1 SGHRS and CDR2 YFSETQ. Specimen: PBMCs. The receptor was derived from a man between 65 and 85 years old in good health and CMV-seropositive. The rearrangement links TRBV5-1 to TRBJ2-1, with 8 bases lining up with TRBD1. DNA for the CDR3: TGCGCCAGCAGCTTCCGTGGACAGGGCGATGAGCAGTTCTTC. Translating gives CASSFRGQGDEQFF.